This T cell receptor (beta chain) was captured by sequencing in a study of T-cell memory formation after mild COVID-19. Findings of the study overall: The pre-infection memory compartment contained some responding clones, suggesting cross-reactive memory joined. Still unconfirmed is whether the second-wave clones peaking on day 37 recognized SARS-CoV-2.

V gave up 1 base and J gave up 3 bases, with 11 bases separating them. The CDR3 is made up of 14 amino acids. Per germline, CDR1 SGHTS and CDR2 YDEGEE. In the case of this clonotype: Antigen: not known.

Libraries for TCRalpha and TCRbeta carried sample barcodes and unique molecular identifiers via 5'RACE. One entry per CDR3 protein, called by TCRdb with MiXCR from the 5' RACE reads. The sample contains 400,000 or so distinct CDR3 sequences, 20% of which appear only once. The sequencing sample was made of PBMCs or a T cell subset sorted from them (not recorded which). The receptor was derived from an adult woman who had mild COVID-19 (a few samples of this study predate the infection). Cell type and time point are not known. The V call is TRBV5-8, the J call TRBJ2-7, with D perhaps TRBD1 (6 bases). The CDR3, as DNA: TGTGCCAGCAGCTTGAGGGGGTGGGGCTACGAGCAGTACTTC. Translating it yields CASSLRGWGYEQYF.